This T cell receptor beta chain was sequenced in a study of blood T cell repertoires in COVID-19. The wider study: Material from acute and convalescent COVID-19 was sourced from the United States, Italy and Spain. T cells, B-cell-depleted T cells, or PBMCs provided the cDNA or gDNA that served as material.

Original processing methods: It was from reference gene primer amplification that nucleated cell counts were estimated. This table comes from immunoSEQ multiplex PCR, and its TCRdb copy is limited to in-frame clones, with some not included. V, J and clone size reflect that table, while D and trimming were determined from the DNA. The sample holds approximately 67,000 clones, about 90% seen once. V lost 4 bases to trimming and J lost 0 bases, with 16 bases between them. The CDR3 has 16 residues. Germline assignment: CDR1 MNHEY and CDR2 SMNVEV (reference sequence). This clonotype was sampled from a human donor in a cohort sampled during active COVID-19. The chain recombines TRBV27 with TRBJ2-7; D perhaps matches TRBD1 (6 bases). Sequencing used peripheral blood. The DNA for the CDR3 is TGTGCCAGCAGTTACTCCACAGGGAGCTTCTCCTACGAGCAGTACTTC. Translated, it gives CASSYSTGSFSYEQYF.